This TCR beta chain is from a study of CD8 T cells in ankylosing spondylitis. Study-level findings and limits: A motif in TCR beta, a set of 8 or 9 highly homologous variants, appeared characteristic of ankylosing spondylitis blood. Peripheral blood held disease-linked clones only at relatively low frequency, and these were CD8+.

Libraries for TCR beta were made by quantitative 5'-RACE with molecular barcodes. TCRdb re-analysed the 5' RACE reads in MiXCR, keeping a single row per CDR3 protein. The table includes roughly 400,000 distinct CDR3 sequences, approximately 20% detected once. The germline CDR1 and CDR2 sequences are MGHRA and YSYEKL. Trimming pared 1 base from V and 8 bases from J, leaving 11 bases between. The CDR3 has 13 residues. Remarks on this clonotype: Antigen: not known.

The sequenced sample was blood, either unsorted or a sorted T cell fraction (not recorded which). V usage is TRBV4-1 and J usage is TRBJ1-2; D is undetermined. This receptor was obtained from a male donor with ankylosing spondylitis. DNA of the CDR3: TGCGCCAGCAGCCAAGTCCGGGAAGGGGGCTACACCTTC. Translated, it gives CASSQVREGGYTF.